This T cell receptor (beta chain) was retrieved from a study of beta chain features in type 1 diabetes. About the study: When patients were set against healthy donors, age, gender and cell yields were similar. Study findings and constraints: Within each of all four CD4+ subsets, Type 1 diabetes patients had TCRB CDR3s that were moderately but significantly shorter. For patients and controls alike, PCR might favor shorter templates to the same degree. Since sequencing was performed on cDNA, cells with high TCR expression could be over-represented.

This clone occurred a few times. Antigen unknown. Since all of the isolated RNA was reverse transcribed, expressed TCRB transcripts were what got sequenced. Naive, central memory and regulatory T cell samples produced a mean of about 4 million reads. The data were produced by immunoSEQ multiplex PCR, yet TCRdb's version contains in-frame clones alone and is incomplete. In the table there are roughly 160,000 clones, approximately 8.4% of which are singletons. This CDR3 region has 14 residues. With V trimmed by 6 bases and J by 10 bases, 6 bases remained unmatched. Germline CDR1 ENHRY, CDR2 SYGVKD. The chain recombines TRBV10-3 with TRBJ1-6, with 10 bases lining up with TRBD1. The sample consisted of central memory CD4+ T cells from blood. This receptor was taken from a man between 18 and 35 years old with type 1 diabetes. The DNA for the CDR3 is TGTGCCATCAGGCGACAGGGGGCAGGGTCACCCCTCCACTTT. It yields the protein CAIRRQGAGSPLHF.